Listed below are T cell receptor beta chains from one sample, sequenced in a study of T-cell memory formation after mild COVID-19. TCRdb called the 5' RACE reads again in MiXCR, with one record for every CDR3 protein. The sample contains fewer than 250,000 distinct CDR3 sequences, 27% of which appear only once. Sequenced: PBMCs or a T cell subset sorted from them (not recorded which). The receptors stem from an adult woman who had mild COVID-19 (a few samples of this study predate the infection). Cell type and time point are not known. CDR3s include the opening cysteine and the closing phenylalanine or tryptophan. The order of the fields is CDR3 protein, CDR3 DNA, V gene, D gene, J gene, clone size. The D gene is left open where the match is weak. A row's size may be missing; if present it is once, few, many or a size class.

CDR3 protein: CASRYPWTGTGQPQHF; CDR3 DNA: TGCGCCAGCAGATACCCCTGGACAGGGACAGGTCAGCCCCAGCATTTT; V gene: TRBV23-1; D gene: TRBD1; J gene: TRBJ1-5; clone size: -
CDR3 protein: CASSQLAGSTGELFF; CDR3 DNA: TGTGCCAGCAGTCAACTAGCGGGATCTACCGGGGAGCTGTTTTTT; V gene: TRBV5-5; D gene: TRBD2; J gene: TRBJ2-2; clone size: -
CDR3 protein: CASSYSGRIRTEAFF; CDR3 DNA: TGTGCCAGCAGTTACTCGGGAAGGATAAGGACTGAAGCTTTCTTT; V gene: TRBV6-2/TRBV6-3; D gene: -; J gene: TRBJ1-1; clone size: -
CDR3 protein: CSGTRGLGYGYTF; CDR3 DNA: TGCAGTGGAACCAGGGGGTTGGGGTATGGCTACACCTTC; V gene: TRBV20-1; D gene: TRBD1; J gene: TRBJ1-2; clone size: -
CDR3 protein: CASSLRAPSYEQYF; CDR3 DNA: TGTGCCAGCAGCTTACGTGCCCCTTCCTACGAGCAGTACTTC; V gene: TRBV11-2; D gene: -; J gene: TRBJ2-7; clone size: many
CDR3 protein: CASSPRNRGGSVSNEQFF; CDR3 DNA: TGTGCCAGCAGCCCCCGGAACAGGGGAGGTTCAGTATCCAATGAGCAGTTCTTC; V gene: TRBV9; D gene: -; J gene: TRBJ2-1; clone size: -
CDR3 protein: CSARDLAGSYEQYF; CDR3 DNA: TGCAGTGCTAGAGATCTAGCAGGCTCCTACGAGCAGTACTTC; V gene: TRBV20-1; D gene: -; J gene: TRBJ2-7; clone size: -
CDR3 protein: CATSREDDRGRETQYF; CDR3 DNA: TGTGCCACCAGCAGAGAGGACGACAGGGGGAGGGAGACCCAGTACTTC; V gene: TRBV15; D gene: TRBD1; J gene: TRBJ2-5; clone size: -
CDR3 protein: CASSLLGPGNTIYF; CDR3 DNA: TGCGCCAGCAGCCTTCTAGGACCTGGAAACACCATATATTTT; V gene: TRBV5-1; D gene: -; J gene: TRBJ1-3; clone size: -
CDR3 protein: CASSLATGGQNIQYF; CDR3 DNA: TGTGCCAGCAGCTTAGCTACAGGAGGCCAAAACATTCAGTACTTC; V gene: TRBV7-2; D gene: -; J gene: TRBJ2-4; clone size: once
CDR3 protein: CASSPGGGLVSNTGELFF; CDR3 DNA: TGTGCCAGCAGTCCGGGGGGGGGACTAGTTTCGAACACCGGGGAGCTGTTTTTT; V gene: TRBV12-3/TRBV12-4; D gene: TRBD2; J gene: TRBJ2-2; clone size: -
CDR3 protein: CASSLHLGLAGGWTDTQYF; CDR3 DNA: TGTGCCAGCAGCCTACACTTGGGACTAGCGGGAGGCTGGACAGATACGCAGTATTTT; V gene: TRBV7-2; D gene: TRBD2; J gene: TRBJ2-3; clone size: few
CDR3 protein: CASKGDSPLHF; CDR3 DNA: TGTGCCAGCAAGGGTGATTCACCCCTCCACTTT; V gene: TRBV2; D gene: -; J gene: TRBJ1-6; clone size: few
CDR3 protein: CASSFLGNTGELFF; CDR3 DNA: TGTGCCAGCAGCTTTCTGGGAAACACCGGGGAGCTGTTTTTT; V gene: TRBV5-6; D gene: -; J gene: TRBJ2-2; clone size: -
CDR3 protein: CSASEASDYEQYF; CDR3 DNA: TGCAGTGCTAGTGAGGCTAGCGACTACGAGCAGTACTTC; V gene: TRBV20-1; D gene: -; J gene: TRBJ2-7; clone size: -
CDR3 protein: CATSESSGSYNEQFF; CDR3 DNA: TGTGCCACCAGTGAATCTAGCGGGTCGTACAATGAGCAGTTCTTC; V gene: TRBV24-1; D gene: TRBD2; J gene: TRBJ2-1; clone size: many
CDR3 protein: CASSFGVRVEFYEQYF; CDR3 DNA: TGCGCCAGCAGCTTTGGGGTCCGGGTTGAATTCTACGAGCAGTACTTC; V gene: TRBV5-1; D gene: -; J gene: TRBJ2-7; clone size: few
CDR3 protein: CAISVGSNTEAFF; CDR3 DNA: TGTGCCATCAGTGTAGGATCGAACACTGAAGCTTTCTTT; V gene: TRBV10-3; D gene: -; J gene: TRBJ1-1; clone size: -
CDR3 protein: CAWSKGWGIPQSDTQYF; CDR3 DNA: TGTGCCTGGAGTAAAGGGTGGGGGATTCCACAGTCAGATACGCAGTATTTT; V gene: TRBV30; D gene: -; J gene: TRBJ2-3; clone size: -
CDR3 protein: CASSLDPNYGYTF; CDR3 DNA: TGCGCCAGCAGCTTGGATCCTAACTATGGCTACACCTTC; V gene: TRBV5-1; D gene: -; J gene: TRBJ1-2; clone size: few
CDR3 protein: CSVGQGETQYF; CDR3 DNA: TGCAGCGTTGGCCAGGGGGAGACCCAGTACTTC; V gene: TRBV29-1; D gene: -; J gene: TRBJ2-5; clone size: -
CDR3 protein: CSASGSGAFTDTQYF; CDR3 DNA: TGCAGTGCTAGCGGCAGCGGGGCCTTCACAGATACGCAGTATTTT; V gene: TRBV20-1; D gene: TRBD2; J gene: TRBJ2-3; clone size: many
CDR3 protein: CASCMSTVLETQYF; CDR3 DNA: TGTGCCAGTTGTATGTCAACGGTTTTGGAGACCCAGTACTTC; V gene: TRBV19; D gene: -; J gene: TRBJ2-5; clone size: -
CDR3 protein: CASSPKNIQYF; CDR3 DNA: TGTGCCAGCAGTCCAAAAAACATTCAGTACTTC; V gene: TRBV12-3/TRBV12-4; D gene: -; J gene: TRBJ2-4; clone size: -